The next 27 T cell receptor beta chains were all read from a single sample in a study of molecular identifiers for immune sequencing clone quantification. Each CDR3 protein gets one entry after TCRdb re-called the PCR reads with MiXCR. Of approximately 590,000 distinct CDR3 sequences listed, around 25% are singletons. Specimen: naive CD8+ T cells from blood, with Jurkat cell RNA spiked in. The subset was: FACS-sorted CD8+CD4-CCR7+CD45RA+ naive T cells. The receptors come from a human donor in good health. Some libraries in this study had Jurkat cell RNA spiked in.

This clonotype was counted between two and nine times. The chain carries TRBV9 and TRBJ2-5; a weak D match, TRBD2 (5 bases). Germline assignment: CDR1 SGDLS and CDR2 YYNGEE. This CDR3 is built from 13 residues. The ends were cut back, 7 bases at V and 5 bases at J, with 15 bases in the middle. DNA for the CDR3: TGTGCCAGCGGTACGGGGTTGTCCGAGACCCAGTACTTC. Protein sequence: CASGTGLSETQYF.

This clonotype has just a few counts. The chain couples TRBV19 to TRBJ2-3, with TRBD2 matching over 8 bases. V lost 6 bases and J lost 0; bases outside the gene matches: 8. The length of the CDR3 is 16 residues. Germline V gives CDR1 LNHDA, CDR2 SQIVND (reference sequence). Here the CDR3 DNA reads TGTGCCAGTAGACAAACCGGGGGGGCTAGCACAGATACGCAGTATTTT. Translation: CASRQTGGASTDTQYF.

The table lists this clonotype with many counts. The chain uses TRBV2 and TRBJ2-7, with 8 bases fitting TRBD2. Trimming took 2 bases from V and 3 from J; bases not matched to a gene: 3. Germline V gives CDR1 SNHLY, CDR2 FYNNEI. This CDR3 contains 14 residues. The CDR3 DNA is TGTGCCAGCAGTGAACAGCGGGGGTTCTACGAGCAGTACTTC. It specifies CASSEQRGFYEQYF.

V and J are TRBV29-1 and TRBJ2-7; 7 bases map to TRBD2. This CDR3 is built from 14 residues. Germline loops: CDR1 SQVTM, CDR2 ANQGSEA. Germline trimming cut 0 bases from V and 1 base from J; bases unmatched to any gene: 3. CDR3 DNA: TGCAGCGTTGAAGATTGGCGGGGGTCCTACGAGCAGTACTTC. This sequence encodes CSVEDWRGSYEQYF.

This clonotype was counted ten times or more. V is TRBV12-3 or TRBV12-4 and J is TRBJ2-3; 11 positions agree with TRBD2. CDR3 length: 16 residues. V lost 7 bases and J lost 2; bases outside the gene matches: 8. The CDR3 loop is CASTPLAGGLTDTQYF. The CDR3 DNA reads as TGTGCCAGCACCCCCCTAGCGGGAGGACTCACAGATACGCAGTATTTT.

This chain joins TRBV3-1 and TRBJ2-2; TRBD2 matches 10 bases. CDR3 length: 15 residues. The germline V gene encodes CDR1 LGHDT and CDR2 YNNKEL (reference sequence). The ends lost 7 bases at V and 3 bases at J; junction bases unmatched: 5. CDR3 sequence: CASKTSGVYTGELFF. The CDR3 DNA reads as TGTGCCAGCAAAACTAGCGGGGTCTACACCGGGGAGCTGTTTTTT.

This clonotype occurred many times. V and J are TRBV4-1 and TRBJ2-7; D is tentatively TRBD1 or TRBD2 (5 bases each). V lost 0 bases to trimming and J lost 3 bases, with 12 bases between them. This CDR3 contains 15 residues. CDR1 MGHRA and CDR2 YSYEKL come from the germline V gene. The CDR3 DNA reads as TGCGCCAGCAGCCAAGATGGGACGGCCAACTACGAGCAGTACTTC. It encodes CASSQDGTANYEQYF.

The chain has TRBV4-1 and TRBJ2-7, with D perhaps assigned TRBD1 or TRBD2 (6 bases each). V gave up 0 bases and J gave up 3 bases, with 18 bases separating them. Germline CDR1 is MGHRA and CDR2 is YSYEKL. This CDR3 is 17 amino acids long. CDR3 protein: CASSQDPGGTLVYEQYF. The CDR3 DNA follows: TGCGCCAGCAGCCAAGATCCTGGGGGGACACTGGTCTACGAGCAGTACTTC.

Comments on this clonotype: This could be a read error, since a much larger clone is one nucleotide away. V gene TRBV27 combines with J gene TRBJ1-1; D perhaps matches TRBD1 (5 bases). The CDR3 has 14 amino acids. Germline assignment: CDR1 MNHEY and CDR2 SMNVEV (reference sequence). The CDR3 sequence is CASSFDSMNTEAIF. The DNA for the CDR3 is TGTGCCAGCAGTTTCGACAGTATGAACACTGAAGCTATCTTT.

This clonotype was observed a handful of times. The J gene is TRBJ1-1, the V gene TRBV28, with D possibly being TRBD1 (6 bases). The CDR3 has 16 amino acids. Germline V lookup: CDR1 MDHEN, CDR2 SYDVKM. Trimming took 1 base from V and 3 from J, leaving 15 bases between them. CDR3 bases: TGTGCCAGCAGTTTATCGGTACTACAGGGCCACACTGAAGCTTTCTTT. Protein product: CASSLSVLQGHTEAFF.

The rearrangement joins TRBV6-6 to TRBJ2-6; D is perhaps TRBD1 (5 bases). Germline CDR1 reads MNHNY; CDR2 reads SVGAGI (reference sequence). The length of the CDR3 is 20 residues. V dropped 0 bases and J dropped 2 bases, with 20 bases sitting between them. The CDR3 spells CASSYSIGSGSFAGANVLTF. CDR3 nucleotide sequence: TGTGCCAGCAGTTACTCGATTGGGTCAGGGTCTTTTGCTGGGGCCAACGTCCTGACTTTC.

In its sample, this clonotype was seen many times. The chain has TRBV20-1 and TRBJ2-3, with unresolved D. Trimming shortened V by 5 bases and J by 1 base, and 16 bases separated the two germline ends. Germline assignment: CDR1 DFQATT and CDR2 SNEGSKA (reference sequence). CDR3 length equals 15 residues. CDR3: CSADQLLAGTDTQYF. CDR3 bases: TGCAGTGCTGACCAACTTCTTGCAGGCACAGATACGCAGTATTTT.

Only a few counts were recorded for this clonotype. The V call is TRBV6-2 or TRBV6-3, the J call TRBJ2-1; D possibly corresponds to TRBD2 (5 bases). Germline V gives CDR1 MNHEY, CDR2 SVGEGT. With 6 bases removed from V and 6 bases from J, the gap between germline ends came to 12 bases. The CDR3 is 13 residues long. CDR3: CASRRVYPNEQFF. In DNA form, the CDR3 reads TGTGCCAGCAGGAGGGTTTATCCCAATGAGCAGTTCTTC.

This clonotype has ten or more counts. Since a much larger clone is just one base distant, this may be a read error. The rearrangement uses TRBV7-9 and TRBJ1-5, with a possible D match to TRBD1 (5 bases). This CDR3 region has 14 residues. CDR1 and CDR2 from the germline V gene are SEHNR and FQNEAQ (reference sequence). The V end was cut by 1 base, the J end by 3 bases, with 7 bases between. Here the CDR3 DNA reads TGTGCCAGCAGCTTAGGGGGCGTCAATCAGCCCCAGCATTTT. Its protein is CASSLGGVNQPQHF.

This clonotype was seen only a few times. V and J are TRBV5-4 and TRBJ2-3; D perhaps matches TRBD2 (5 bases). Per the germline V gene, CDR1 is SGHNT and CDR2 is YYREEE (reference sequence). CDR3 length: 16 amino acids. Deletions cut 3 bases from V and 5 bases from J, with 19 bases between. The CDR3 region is CASSSYSGPLGDTQYF. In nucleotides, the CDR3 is TGTGCCAGCAGCTCCTACAGCGGCCCCCTCGGAGATACGCAGTATTTT.

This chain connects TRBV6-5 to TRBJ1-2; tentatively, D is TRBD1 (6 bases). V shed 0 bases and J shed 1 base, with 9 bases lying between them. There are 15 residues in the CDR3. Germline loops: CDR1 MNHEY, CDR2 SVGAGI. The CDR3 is CASSYSTGSNYGYTF. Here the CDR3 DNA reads TGTGCCAGCAGTTACTCCACAGGGAGTAACTATGGCTACACCTTC.

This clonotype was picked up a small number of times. CDR3 nucleotides: TGCGCCAGCAGCCATGTATCTTTGGACAGTGCCTACGAGCAGTACTTC. This sequence encodes CASSHVSLDSAYEQYF. The chain carries TRBV4-1 and TRBJ2-7; the D gene is possibly TRBD1 (6 bases). The CDR3 totals 16 residues. The V end lost 3 bases, the J end lost 2 bases, and 17 bases lay between the germline ends. The germline V gene encodes CDR1 MGHRA and CDR2 YSYEKL.

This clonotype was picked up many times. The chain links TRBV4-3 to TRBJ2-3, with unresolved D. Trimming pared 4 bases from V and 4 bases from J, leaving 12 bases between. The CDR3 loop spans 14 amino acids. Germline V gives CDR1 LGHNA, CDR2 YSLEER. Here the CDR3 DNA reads TGCGCCAGCAGCCGAACGGGCCCCTCAGATACGCAGTATTTT. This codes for CASSRTGPSDTQYF.

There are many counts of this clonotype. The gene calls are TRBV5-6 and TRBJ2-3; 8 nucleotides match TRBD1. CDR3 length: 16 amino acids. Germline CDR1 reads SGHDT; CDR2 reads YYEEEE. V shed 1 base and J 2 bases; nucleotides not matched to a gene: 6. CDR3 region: CASSLSGTGYTDTQYF. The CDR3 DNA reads TGTGCCAGCAGCTTGTCAGGGACAGGATACACAGATACGCAGTATTTT.

CDR3 sequence reads: CASSELGASFYEQYF. The CDR3 DNA reads TGTGCCAGCAGTGAACTGGGGGCTAGTTTCTACGAGCAGTACTTC. The chain is built from TRBV6-1 and TRBJ2-7; D may be TRBD1 (6 bases). Per germline, CDR1 MNHNS and CDR2 SASEGT. The CDR3 is 15 amino acids. Trimming cost V 2 bases and J 3 bases, with 14 bases left between them.

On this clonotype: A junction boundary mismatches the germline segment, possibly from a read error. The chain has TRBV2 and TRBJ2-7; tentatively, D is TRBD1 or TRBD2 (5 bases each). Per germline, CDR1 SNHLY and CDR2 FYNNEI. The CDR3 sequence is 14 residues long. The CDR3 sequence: CASGGPGASCEQYF. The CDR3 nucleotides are TGTGCCAGCGGTGGACCCGGGGCCTCCTGCGAGCAGTACTTC.

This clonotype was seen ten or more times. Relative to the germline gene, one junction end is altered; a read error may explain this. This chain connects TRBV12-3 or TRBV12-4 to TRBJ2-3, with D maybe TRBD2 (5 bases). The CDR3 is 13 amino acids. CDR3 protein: CASSLASPDTQYF. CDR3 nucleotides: TGTGCCAGCAGCTTAGCGAGTCCAGATACGCAGTATTTT.

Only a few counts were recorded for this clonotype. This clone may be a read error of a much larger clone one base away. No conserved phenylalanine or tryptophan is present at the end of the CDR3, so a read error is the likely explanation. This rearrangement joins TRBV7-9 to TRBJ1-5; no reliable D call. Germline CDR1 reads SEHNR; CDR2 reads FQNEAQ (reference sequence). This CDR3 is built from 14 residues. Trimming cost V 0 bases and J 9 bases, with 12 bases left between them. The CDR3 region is CASSLAIPGGPQHS. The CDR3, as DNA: TGTGCCAGCAGCTTAGCCATCCCTGGTGGGCCCCAGCATTCT.

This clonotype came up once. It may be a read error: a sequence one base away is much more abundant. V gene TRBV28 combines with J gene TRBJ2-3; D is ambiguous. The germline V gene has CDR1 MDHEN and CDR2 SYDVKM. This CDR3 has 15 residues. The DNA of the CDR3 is TGTGCCTGCAGTTTAATTCAGTATAGCACAGATACGCAGTATTTT. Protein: CACSLIQYSTDTQYF.

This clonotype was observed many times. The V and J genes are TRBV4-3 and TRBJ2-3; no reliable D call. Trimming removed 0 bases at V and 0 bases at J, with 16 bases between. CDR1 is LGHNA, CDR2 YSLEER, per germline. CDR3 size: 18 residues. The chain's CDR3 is CASSQDWLGSTSTDTQYF. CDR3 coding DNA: TGCGCCAGCAGCCAAGATTGGTTGGGGTCTACTAGCACAGATACGCAGTATTTT.

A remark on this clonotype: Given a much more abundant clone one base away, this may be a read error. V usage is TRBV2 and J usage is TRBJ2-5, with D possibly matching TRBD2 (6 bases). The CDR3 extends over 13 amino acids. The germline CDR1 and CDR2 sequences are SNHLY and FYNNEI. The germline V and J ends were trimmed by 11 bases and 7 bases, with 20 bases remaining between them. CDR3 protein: CAAPGEDGATQYF. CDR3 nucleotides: TGTGCCGCCCCGGGGGAGGATGGAGCGACCCAGTACTTC.

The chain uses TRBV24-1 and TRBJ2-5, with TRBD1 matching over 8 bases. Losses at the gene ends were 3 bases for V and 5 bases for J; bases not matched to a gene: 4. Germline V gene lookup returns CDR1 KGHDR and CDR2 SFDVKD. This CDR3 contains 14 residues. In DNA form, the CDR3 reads TGTGCCACCAGTGATGCAGGGGGCGGTGAGACCCAGTACTTC. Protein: CATSDAGGGETQYF.